This is a list of T cell receptor beta chains from one sample in a study of graft-versus-host responses after intestinal transplantation. Libraries were prepared by immunoSEQ multiplex PCR; TCRdb keeps only in-frame clonotypes and omits some of them. Here the sample spans around 71,000 clones, roughly 92% being singletons. The specimen was bone marrow, collected roughly 110 weeks after intestinal transplantation. The receptor source for this set is a human patient who received an intestinal transplant, so some T cells may come from the graft donor. Each CDR3 is given with its conserved first and last residue. Each record gives: J gene, D gene, V gene, clone size, CDR3 protein, CDR3 DNA. The D gene is left open where the match is weak. Where a row states a size, it is once, few, many or the class of an expanded clone; other rows omit it.

J: TRBJ2-1
D: .
V: TRBV11-2
size: .
CDR3: CASSLDSGRAHEQFF
DNA: TGTGCCAGCAGCTTAGATTCGGGCAGGGCTCATGAGCAGTTCTTC

J: TRBJ2-3
D: .
V: TRBV6-6
size: .
CDR3: CASINFPGPYGDTQYF
DNA: TGTGCCAGCATTAACTTCCCCGGGCCCTATGGAGATACGCAGTATTTT

J: TRBJ2-1
D: .
V: TRBV7-2
size: .
CDR3: CASSLVQYNEQFF
DNA: TGTGCCAGCAGCTTAGTACAGTACAATGAGCAGTTCTTC

J: TRBJ2-5
D: .
V: TRBV15
size: .
CDR3: CATSPYRAPWETQYF
DNA: TGTGCCACCAGCCCTTACAGGGCCCCGTGGGAGACCCAGTACTTC

J: TRBJ1-1
D: .
V: TRBV27
size: .
CDR3: CASSWGGGTEAFF
DNA: TGTGCCAGCAGCTGGGGGGGTGGAACTGAAGCTTTCTTT

J: TRBJ2-1
D: .
V: TRBV11-1
size: .
CDR3: CASSLGGPEQFF
DNA: TGTGCCAGCAGCTTAGGTGGCCCTGAGCAGTTCTTC

J: TRBJ2-7
D: .
V: TRBV5-1
size: .
CDR3: CASSGPEDYEQYF
DNA: TGCGCCAGCAGCGGCCCTGAGGACTACGAGCAGTACTTC

J: TRBJ1-4
D: .
V: TRBV18
size: .
CDR3: CASSPRRGREKLFF
DNA: TGTGCCAGCTCACCACGGCGGGGGAGGGAAAAACTGTTTTTT

J: TRBJ2-1
D: TRBD2
V: TRBV6-1
size: .
CDR3: CASSEGLADYNEQFF
DNA: TGTGCCAGCAGTGAGGGACTAGCAGATTACAATGAGCAGTTCTTC

J: TRBJ2-7
D: .
V: TRBV9
size: .
CDR3: CASSVGLNSYEQYF
DNA: TGTGCCAGCAGCGTAGGTCTCAACTCCTACGAGCAGTACTTC

J: TRBJ2-7
D: .
V: TRBV5-1
size: .
CDR3: CASSLLGREDYEQYF
DNA: TGCGCCAGCAGCTTGCTGGGGCGGGAAGACTACGAGCAGTACTTC

J: TRBJ2-3
D: TRBD1
V: TRBV7-9
size: .
CDR3: CASSLTGGGTDTQYF
DNA: TGTGCCAGCAGCTTAACAGGGGGCGGCACAGATACGCAGTATTTT

J: TRBJ2-3
D: TRBD1
V: TRBV28
size: .
CDR3: CASNLPRDRSSPDTQYF
DNA: TGTGCCAGCAATCTCCCCCGGGACAGGTCGTCTCCAGATACGCAGTATTTT

J: TRBJ2-7
D: .
V: TRBV19
size: .
CDR3: CASSIGDSQTYEQYF
DNA: TGTGCCAGTAGTATAGGAGACAGTCAGACCTACGAGCAGTACTTC

J: TRBJ1-2
D: TRBD1
V: TRBV10-3
size: .
CDR3: CAISESGQPLGGYTF
DNA: TGTGCCATCAGTGAGTCGGGACAGCCTCTCGGTGGCTACACCTTC

J: TRBJ2-3
D: .
V: TRBV6-1
size: .
CDR3: CASSAHGQSTDTQYF
DNA: TGTGCCAGCAGTGCCCACGGACAGAGCACAGATACGCAGTATTTT

J: TRBJ1-3
D: TRBD1
V: TRBV6-1
size: once
CDR3: CASSRDRGGNTIYF
DNA: TGTGCCAGCAGTCGGGACAGAGGAGGAAACACCATATATTTT

J: TRBJ2-5
D: .
V: TRBV7-7
size: once
CDR3: CASSYPGETQYF
DNA: TGTGCCAGCAGCTACCCTGGAGAGACCCAGTACTTC

J: TRBJ2-6
D: .
V: TRBV5-6
size: .
CDR3: CASSLDVGAGANVLTF
DNA: TGTGCCAGCAGCTTGGACGTGGGGGCCGGGGCCAACGTCCTGACTTTC

J: TRBJ1-4
D: .
V: TRBV15
size: .
CDR3: CATSNEVGAYNEKLFF
DNA: TGTGCCACCAGCAATGAGGTGGGGGCTTACAATGAAAAACTGTTTTTT

J: TRBJ1-1
D: .
V: TRBV7-2
size: .
CDR3: CASSLGGALEAFF
DNA: TGTGCCAGCAGCTTAGGAGGCGCCCTTGAAGCTTTCTTT

J: TRBJ2-6
D: .
V: TRBV6-5
size: .
CDR3: CASSWESGANVLTF
DNA: TGTGCCAGCAGTTGGGAGTCTGGGGCCAACGTCCTGACTTTC

J: TRBJ2-6
D: .
V: TRBV5-5
size: once
CDR3: CASSRAFGANVLTF
DNA: TGTGCCAGCAGTAGGGCCTTTGGGGCCAACGTCCTGACTTTC

J: TRBJ2-7
D: .
V: TRBV11-2
size: .
CDR3: CASSLVLGPFYEQYF
DNA: TGTGCCAGCAGCTTAGTACTCGGACCGTTCTACGAGCAGTACTTC

J: TRBJ2-5
D: TRBD1
V: TRBV6-6
size: .
CDR3: CASSTGTGRETQYF
DNA: TGTGCCAGCAGTACCGGGACAGGGAGGGAGACCCAGTACTTC

J: TRBJ1-2
D: TRBD1
V: TRBV27
size: .
CDR3: CASSINRGENGYTF
DNA: TGTGCCAGCAGTATCAACAGGGGAGAGAATGGCTACACCTTC

J: TRBJ1-5
D: .
V: TRBV6-5
size: .
CDR3: CASSDLENQPQHF
DNA: TGTGCCAGCAGTGACCTGGAGAATCAGCCCCAGCATTTT

J: TRBJ2-2
D: TRBD1
V: TRBV7-9
size: .
CDR3: CASSFERTGGTGELFF
DNA: TGTGCCAGCAGCTTCGAGAGGACAGGGGGCACCGGGGAGCTGTTTTTT

J: TRBJ1-5
D: TRBD1
V: TRBV2
size: .
CDR3: CASSPGTGENQPQHF
DNA: TGTGCCAGCAGCCCCGGGACAGGCGAGAATCAGCCCCAGCATTTT

J: TRBJ1-5
D: TRBD1
V: TRBV4-2
size: .
CDR3: CASSHRPGTGASNQPQHF
DNA: TGTGCCAGCAGCCATCGACCGGGGACAGGGGCCTCAAATCAGCCCCAGCATTTT

J: TRBJ1-6
D: .
V: TRBV6-5
size: .
CDR3: CASGLFRTANSPLHF
DNA: TGTGCCAGCGGATTATTTCGGACAGCTAATTCACCCCTCCACTTT

J: TRBJ1-6
D: .
V: TRBV27
size: few
CDR3: CASSLHYNSPLHF
DNA: TGTGCCAGCAGTTTACACTATAATTCACCCCTCCACTTT

J: TRBJ1-2
D: .
V: TRBV19
size: .
CDR3: CASSPDRAYYGYTF
DNA: TGTGCCAGTAGCCCCGACAGAGCCTACTATGGCTACACCTTC

J: TRBJ1-1
D: .
V: TRBV5-6
size: .
CDR3: CASDVRGYTEAFF
DNA: TGTGCCAGCGACGTCCGGGGGTACACTGAAGCTTTCTTT

J: TRBJ2-7
D: .
V: TRBV23-1
size: .
CDR3: CASRDSPATSCEQYF
DNA: TGCGCCAGCAGGGACAGCCCAGCAACCTCGTGCGAGCAGTACTTC

J: TRBJ2-5
D: TRBD2
V: TRBV9
size: .
CDR3: CASSGGLAGKETQYF
DNA: TGTGCCAGCAGCGGGGGACTAGCGGGAAAGGAGACCCAGTACTTC

J: TRBJ1-2
D: .
V: TRBV7-9
size: once
CDR3: CASSLVEQNYGYTF
DNA: TGTGCCAGCAGCTTAGTGGAACAGAACTATGGCTACACCTTC

J: TRBJ2-7
D: .
V: TRBV18
size: once
CDR3: CASSPGDNTYEQYF
DNA: TGTGCCAGCTCACCTGGGGACAATACCTACGAGCAGTACTTC

J: TRBJ2-3
D: .
V: TRBV27
size: .
CDR3: CASSSTRDTQYF
DNA: TGTGCCAGCAGTTCAACTAGGGATACGCAGTATTTT

J: TRBJ2-3
D: TRBD2
V: TRBV7-6
size: .
CDR3: CASSRGAGGRGDTQYF
DNA: TGTGCCAGCAGCCGGGGAGCGGGAGGGCGTGGAGATACGCAGTATTTT